This T cell receptor (beta chain) was sequenced for a study of T cell responses to AZD1222 COVID-19 vaccine (dated by TCRdb to about 2021). About the investigation overall: Because spike-specific TCR depth and breadth did not differ between the two schedules, AZD1222 recipients who got a second dose at roughly 4 weeks were pooled with those who got a second dose at roughly 12 weeks. Trial participants were enrolled into age subgroups of 18-55, 56-69 and 70-plus years, which contained roughly 140, 27 and 60 TCR-sequenced participants, respectively. A total of 230 to 250 trial participants underwent TCR sequencing, of whom 207 had received two doses of AZD1222 and approximately 25 had received two doses of the MenACWY control vaccine.

What the work shows at the level of the full study, not this receptor alone: The vaccine-associated CD4 TCRs covered the entire spike protein, and the dominant responses fell in regions 160-218 and 743-854. Because no day 14 peak-response samples were available, the repertoires could be characterized only after the peak T cell response. Participants were mostly white British and included more females than males, and it was suggested by the authors that clonal diversity may have been underestimated. The 56-69-year group was small, and its depth increase did not reach significance, likely because of low power. Conclusions about previously exposed vaccinees were limited because only 6 or 7 AZD1222 recipients were SARS-CoV-2 seropositive at baseline. Reportedly, almost half of the unique spike-specific TCRs recognized epitopes lying outside the regions that are mutated in the B.1.351 and B.1.1.7 variants. After two AZD1222 doses, both the breadth and the depth of spike-specific TCRs were significantly higher than at day 0 and than in MenACWY recipients.

The CDR3 regions of human TCRbeta chains were analyzed by immunosequencing. The authors processed their data as follows. TCRs in the repertoires were matched against a reference library of SARS-CoV-2-specific TCRs that had been generated with the MIRA antigen-specificity platform. Breadth was defined as the fraction of unique TCRs that were SARS-CoV-2-associated. Depth was defined as the fraction of total T cells that were SARS-CoV-2-associated. Each spike-specific TCR was assigned to its reactive spike region and to a CD4 or CD8 class using the MIRA data. Log10-transformed breadth and depth values were compared by one-way ANOVA with Sidak's multiple comparisons tests. TCRdb stores this immuneACCESS table with in-frame sequences only. Part of the clones is absent; in the studies checked, under half of the shortfall reflects unresolved V genes, and no reason is known for the rest. The DNA was the basis for D and trimming; V, J and clone size are from that table. Within this sample are roughly 110,000 clones, with roughly 80% of them counted one time only. Of the sample, under 10% falls within the top ten clones.

This sample's time point label indicates: baseline before first vaccination. Samples from vaccinated people were obtained from the UK trials COV001 and COV002, which included a single-blind randomized controlled phase 2/3 trial of AZD1222 (ChAdOx1 nCoV-19) in healthy adults. Trial participant PBMC samples were collected at day 0 and day 28 after the second dose for TCRbeta chain sequencing. According to the germline V gene (reference sequence), CDR1 reads SEHNR and CDR2 reads FQNEAQ. The CDR3 covers 13 residues, taking in both the cysteine and the phenylalanine. The kept DNA is CDR3 alone, 39 bases in frame from the first base. The junction carries 10 bases between V and J, which are trimmed by 5 bases and 3 bases respectively. This clone was found a few times. There is no known antigen for this receptor. One base away there is no much larger clone; base qualities are not given.

This TCR was sampled from an adult in good health. The sequence joins TRBV7-9 to TRBJ1-1, with TRBD1 as a weak D call on 5 bases. Sequenced here: peripheral blood, sampled on day 0 of AZD1222 vaccination. The nucleotides are TGTGCCAGCAGCACATGGGGGGACACTGAAGCTTTCTTT. Its protein product is CASSTWGDTEAFF. Beyond the CDR3, the reference TRBV7-9 and TRBJ1-1 genes provide the residues; the full variable domain reads: DTGVSQNPRHKITKRGQNVTFRCDPISEHNRLYWYRQTLGQGPEFLTYFQNEAQLEKSRLLSDRFSAERPKGSFSTLEIQRTEQGDSAMYLCASSTWGDTEAFFGQGTRLTVV.